The clone carrying this T cell receptor beta chain was seen repeatedly, ten times or more. This specimen belongs to a study of T cells in Graves' hyperthyroidism and ophthalmopathy. The ends were cut back, 2 bases at V and 1 base at J, with 8 bases in the middle. The CDR3 totals 14 residues. What was amplified from RNA transcripts were TCR beta CDR3 regions. Using the HTBI primer set, a first-round RT-PCR was run on the TCR CDR3. TCRdb ran MiXCR on the multiplex PCR reads and lists one entry per CDR3 protein. The table shows about 520,000 distinct CDR3 sequences, with around 22% occurring only once. This TCR was sampled from a woman aged 25 to 39 with Graves' ophthalmopathy. The source material was blood. The chain recombines TRBV12-3 or TRBV12-4 with TRBJ1-1; D not certain. The CDR3 loop reads CASSLMVQNTEAFF. CDR3 nucleotide sequence: TGTGCCAGCAGTTTAATGGTCCAGAACACTGAAGCTTTCTTT.